The TCR beta chain described here comes from a study of T cell responses to AZD1222 COVID-19 vaccine. Across the whole study: Combined were second doses at about 4 or about 12 weeks. General study results and limits: Baseline antibody screening turned up just six seropositive AZD1222 recipients. A mostly white British donor set with more females was recruited, and clonal diversity was possibly underestimated. Receipt of two AZD1222 doses was followed by a rise in Spike-specific TCR breadth and depth.

About this clone itself: Its antigen is unidentified.

With V trimmed by 5 bases and J by 3 bases, 11 bases remained unmatched. This CDR3 is 16 amino acids long. Looked up from germline, CDR1 is MRHNA and CDR2 is SNTAGT. This table comes from immunoSEQ multiplex PCR, and its TCRdb copy is limited to in-frame clones, with some not included. The sample records approximately 100,000 clones, about 89% being singletons. The TCR comes from an adult in good health. The specimen comprised peripheral blood, sampled on day 0 of AZD1222 vaccination. The chain employs TRBV6-4 and TRBJ1-2; 8 nucleotides match TRBD1. The chain's CDR3 is CASSPGQAFFDYGYTF. In nucleotides, the CDR3 is TGTGCCAGCAGTCCGGGACAGGCGTTTTTCGACTATGGCTACACCTTC.